The clone carrying this T cell receptor beta chain showed up many times. Its specificity is not known. The entry originates in a study of identical twins. Study-level points and caveats: Out-of-frame beta sequences exhibited a weaker degree of excess twin sharing.

It was template switching that added a universal primer site, and there were unique molecular identifiers on the cDNA. MiXCR, applied by TCRdb to the 5' RACE reads, yields one record per CDR3 protein. Here the sample spans 300,000 to 400,000 distinct CDR3 sequences, roughly 10% being singletons. This sequence originates from a woman between 45 and 60 years old in good health. The sample was naive T cells sorted from blood.

The CDR3 coding sequence is TGTGCCAGCAGCCACTCCGCGGGAGGGAACGAGCAGTACGTC. It yields the protein CASSHSAGGNEQYV. The gene calls are TRBV3-1 and TRBJ2-7; 9 nucleotides line up with TRBD2. Germline V gives CDR1 LGHDT, CDR2 YNNKEL (reference sequence). This CDR3 region has 14 residues. The ends lost 3 bases at V and 5 bases at J; junction bases unmatched: 5.